The clone carrying this T cell receptor beta chain was seen repeatedly, ten times or more. The protocol was immunoSEQ multiplex PCR, while the TCRdb copy is restricted to in-frame clones and leaves out a portion. Of roughly 300,000 clones in the sample, more than 60% were seen once. This entry comes from a study of shared clonotypes between healthy human individuals. V lost 3 bases to trimming and J lost 4 bases, with 12 bases between them. CDR1 is KGHSH, CDR2 LQKENI, per germline. This CDR3 is built from 14 residues. Sequenced sample: memory CD4+ T cells sorted from blood. Regarding subset: CD45RA-negative fraction. This chain links TRBV18 with TRBJ2-5, with D perhaps given as TRBD1 or TRBD2 (5 bases each). The sequence came from a young man in good health. CDR3 sequence (DNA): TGTGCCAGCTCACCGCTTCAGGGAGTAGAGACCCAGTACTTC. Amino acid sequence: CASSPLQGVETQYF.